This T cell receptor (beta chain) was retrieved from a study of blood T cell repertoires in COVID-19. Study-level information: Nucleic acid was either cDNA or gDNA, and it came from T cells, B-cell-depleted T cells, or PBMCs.

This clone was detected only once. As originally analysed: Researchers report that nucleated cell counts were estimated from reference gene primer amplification. Some clones are missing from TCRdb's copy, which holds only in-frame ones; the method was immunoSEQ multiplex PCR. V, J and clone size are those of that table, while D and trimming were read from the DNA. The sample shows about 160,000 clones, about four fifths of them seen only once. Germline values: CDR1 MNHEY, CDR2 SVGAGI. V was cut by 5 bases and J by 0 bases, with 13 bases left in between. The CDR3 length is 15 residues. This receptor was obtained from a woman older than 75 with active or convalescent COVID-19. The chain combines TRBV6-5 with TRBJ1-2; unclear D gene. Material for sequencing was peripheral blood. In DNA form, the CDR3 reads TGTGCCAGCAGTATACAGCCCGCCTCTAACTATGGCTACACCTTC. Protein product: CASSIQPASNYGYTF.